These T cell receptor beta chains were read from a single sample in a study of CD8 T cells in Susac syndrome. TCRdb recomputed calls from the immunoSEQ multiplex PCR reads with MiXCR, one row per CDR3 protein. The sample lists approximately 200,000 distinct CDR3 sequences, roughly 94% occurring once. Sequencing was performed on CD4+ T cells from PBMCs. The source of these receptors is a human donor with multiple sclerosis. CDR3s include the opening cysteine and the closing phenylalanine or tryptophan. A D gene is named only where the DNA matches it firmly. Not every row has a clone size; where given, it reads once, few, many or a size class.

V	J	size	D	length	DNA	CDR3
TRBV11-2	TRBJ2-5	-	TRBD1	15	TGTGCCAGCAGCTTAGGAGACAGGGTCCCAGAGACCCAGTACTTC	CASSLGDRVPETQYF
TRBV9	TRBJ2-3	-	TRBD2	20	TGTGCCAGCAACGTAGGCGCTAGCGGGGGGGCCCCCACTAGCACAGATACGCAGTATTTT	CASNVGASGGAPTSTDTQYF
TRBV30	TRBJ1-2	-	-	14	TGTGCCTGCGGACAGCCTCTTCCTAACTATGGCTACACCTTC	CACGQPLPNYGYTF
TRBV5-1	TRBJ2-5	-	TRBD1	16	TGCGCCAGCAGCTTGGCAGGGACAGGGCGATTTGAGACCCAGTACTTC	CASSLAGTGRFETQYF
TRBV20-1	TRBJ2-5	-	TRBD2	14	TGCAGTGCACAGAGCGGGGGGGCGGATGAGACCCAGTACTTC	CSAQSGGADETQYF
TRBV3-1	TRBJ1-1	-	-	13	TGTGCCAGCAGCCAATACGGCGACACTGAAGCTTTCTTT	CASSQYGDTEAFF
TRBV20-1	TRBJ2-3	once	TRBD1	14	TGCAGTGCACACTACAGGGGTCTGGTAGATACGCAGTATTTT	CSAHYRGLVDTQYF
TRBV11-2	TRBJ1-5	-	-	13	TGTGCCAGCAGCCTCGGGGCCGCGGGGCCCCAGCATTTT	CASSLGAAGPQHF
TRBV25-1	TRBJ1-1	-	-	16	TGTGCCAGCAGTGCCCTAAGCGGGGCGGAGAACACTGAAGCTTTCTTT	CASSALSGAENTEAFF
TRBV9	TRBJ2-1	-	TRBD2	15	TGTGCCAGCAGCGTCCTAGCGGGGGGGTACAATGAGCAGTTCTTC	CASSVLAGGYNEQFF
TRBV20-1	TRBJ2-3	-	TRBD1	14	TGCAGTGCTAGCCCAGGGGGAATCACAGATACGCAGTATTTT	CSASPGGITDTQYF
TRBV20-1	TRBJ1-5	-	-	16	TGCAGTGCTAGAACTCTAGGGGAGCAGGGCAATCAGCCCCAGCATTTT	CSARTLGEQGNQPQHF
TRBV30	TRBJ1-5	-	TRBD1	16	TGTGCCTGGGCTTCAGGCGGGACAGGGGAACATCAGCCCCAGCATTTT	CAWASGGTGEHQPQHF
TRBV20-1	TRBJ2-5	-	-	14	TGCGCCTCTAAACAGGGAGCGTACCAAGAGACCCAGTACTTC	CASKQGAYQETQYF
TRBV27	TRBJ2-2	-	TRBD1	15	TGTGCCAGCAGCTTTGATCGGACAGGGGCCGGGGAGCTGTTTTTT	CASSFDRTGAGELFF
TRBV30	TRBJ1-2	-	-	13	TGTGCCTGGAGTATGTCAGGGTCGTTTGGCTACACCTTC	CAWSMSGSFGYTF
TRBV7-3	TRBJ1-1	-	-	13	TGTGCCAGCAGCTTAGGGGGAGAGACTGAAGCTTTCTTT	CASSLGGETEAFF
TRBV20-1	TRBJ2-5	-	-	14	TGCAGTGCTAGATTGGGGCACGCGAAAGAGACCCAGTACTTC	CSARLGHAKETQYF
TRBV30	TRBJ2-2	-	TRBD2	13	TGTGCCTGGGGCGAGGGACTAGCCGGGGAGCTGTTTTTT	CAWGEGLAGELFF
TRBV6-5	TRBJ1-6	-	TRBD1	13	TGTGCCAGCAGTTTGACAGGGCCTTCACCCCTCCACTTT	CASSLTGPSPLHF
TRBV18	TRBJ2-7	-	-	13	TGTGCCAGCTCACCGGCCGAAGGCTACGAGCAGTACTTC	CASSPAEGYEQYF
TRBV12-3/TRBV12-4	TRBJ1-5	once	-	15	TGTGCCAGCAGGAGGGGGGAACCAAGCAATCAGCCCCAGCATTTT	CASRRGEPSNQPQHF
TRBV3-1	TRBJ2-5	-	-	17	TGTGCCAGCAGCCAGCAACGGGGCAGGGAATACCAAGAGACCCAGTACTTC	CASSQQRGREYQETQYF
TRBV4-2	TRBJ1-4	-	-	16	TGTGCCAGCAGCCAAGATACGGCAGACCCTAATGAAAAACTGTTTTTT	CASSQDTADPNEKLFF
TRBV5-1	TRBJ2-1	-	TRBD1	16	TGCGCCAGCAGCTTGGGGGACAGCAGCTCCTACAATGAGCAGTTCTTC	CASSLGDSSSYNEQFF
TRBV20-1	TRBJ1-2	-	-	14	TGCAGTGCTAGAGCCTTGGCACGGGGCCAAGGCTACACCTTC	CSARALARGQGYTF
TRBV5-4	TRBJ2-1	-	-	13	TGTGCCAGCATGCAGGACTTCACCAATGAGCAGTTCTTC	CASMQDFTNEQFF
TRBV25-1	TRBJ2-2	-	-	16	TGTGCCAGCAGTGCGAGGAGAGCCGTCTTAACCGGGGAGCTGTTTTTT	CASSARRAVLTGELFF
TRBV18	TRBJ1-1	-	-	12	TGTGCCAGCTCACCACAAGGCGCTGAAGCTTTCTTT	CASSPQGAEAFF
TRBV29-1	TRBJ2-1	-	-	12	TGCAGCGTTGAACACAATGGGAATGAGCAGTTCTTC	CSVEHNGNEQFF
TRBV6-5	TRBJ2-1	-	TRBD1	11	TGTGCCAGCAGGAGAGGGACAGCCCAGTTCTTC	CASRRGTAQFF
TRBV7-3	TRBJ2-3	-	TRBD1	15	TGTGCCAGCAGCTTGTGGGACAGGGGGACAGATACGCAGTATTTT	CASSLWDRGTDTQYF
TRBV19	TRBJ2-2	-	-	18	TGTGCCAGTAGTATGAGGTTACAGTCCCCTAGGGTCACCGGGGAGCTGTTTTTT	CASSMRLQSPRVTGELFF
TRBV6-5	TRBJ1-2	-	-	13	TGTGCCAGCAGCAACGGATGGCTTGATGGCTACACCTTC	CASSNGWLDGYTF
TRBV20-1	TRBJ2-1	-	TRBD1	14	TGCAGTGCTATAGACAGGGGGCTATACAATGAGCAGTTCTTC	CSAIDRGLYNEQFF
TRBV12-5	TRBJ2-3	-	TRBD1	13	TGTGCTAGTGGTCCCCGACAGGGGGGTACGCAGTATTTT	CASGPRQGGTQYF
TRBV3-1	TRBJ1-2	-	-	13	TGTGCCAGCAGCCAAGGAGATAGTTACGGCTACACCTTC	CASSQGDSYGYTF
TRBV13	TRBJ2-1	once	-	14	TGTGCCAGCAGCTGGGGATACCCTGGGAATGAGCAGTTCTTC	CASSWGYPGNEQFF
TRBV29-1	TRBJ2-3	-	-	14	TGCAGCGTTGTACTCACGGGCCTCACAGATACGCAGTATTTT	CSVVLTGLTDTQYF
TRBV20-1	TRBJ1-5	-	-	12	TGCAGTGCTAGAGCCTTCAATCAGCCCCAGCATTTT	CSARAFNQPQHF
TRBV7-2	TRBJ1-1	-	-	16	TGTGCCAGCAGCCCAAGGGGAGGCAGGATGAACACTGAAGCTTTCTTT	CASSPRGGRMNTEAFF
TRBV20-1	TRBJ1-2	-	-	11	TGCAGTGCTGGTACTAACTATGGCTACACCTTC	CSAGTNYGYTF
TRBV30	TRBJ2-2	-	TRBD1	17	TGTGCCTGTGACAGGGGGGGGCCCGCTCCTTACACCGGGGAGCTGTTTTTT	CACDRGGPAPYTGELFF
TRBV29-1	TRBJ2-3	-	TRBD2	17	TGCAGCGTTGAAGGGCTAGCGGGGGGACTAGTTTTGGATACGCAGTATTTT	CSVEGLAGGLVLDTQYF
TRBV20-1	TRBJ2-3	-	-	13	TGCAGTGCTAGAAGGAGGAGAGGCGATACGCAGTATTTT	CSARRRRGDTQYF
TRBV29-1	TRBJ1-1	-	-	12	TGCAGCGTTGATGCGCCGAACACTGAAGCTTTCTTT	CSVDAPNTEAFF
TRBV4-1	TRBJ2-1	-	TRBD1	15	TGCGCCAGCAGCCGAATGACAGGGCCCTACAATGAGCAGTTCTTC	CASSRMTGPYNEQFF
TRBV5-1	TRBJ2-4	-	-	13	TGCGCCAGCAGCGCCCCGGGACTTAAGATTCAGTACTTC	CASSAPGLKIQYF
TRBV20-1	TRBJ2-3	few	TRBD2	14	TGCAGTGCTAGGCGGGGGGGTAGCACAGATACGCAGTATTTT	CSARRGGSTDTQYF
TRBV30	TRBJ2-7	-	TRBD1	11	TGTGCCTGGAGGGGACAGATAGAGCAGTACTTC	CAWRGQIEQYF
TRBV6-2/TRBV6-3	TRBJ1-2	-	-	12	TGTGCCAGCAGTCAAACTAACTATGGCTACACCTTC	CASSQTNYGYTF
TRBV29-1	TRBJ1-1	-	TRBD1	13	TGCAGCGTACCGGGACAGGGGAGGACTGAAGCTTTCTTT	CSVPGQGRTEAFF
TRBV29-1	TRBJ2-2	once	-	13	TGCAGCGTTGAAGAAGGGTTTACCGGGGAGCTGTTTTTT	CSVEEGFTGELFF